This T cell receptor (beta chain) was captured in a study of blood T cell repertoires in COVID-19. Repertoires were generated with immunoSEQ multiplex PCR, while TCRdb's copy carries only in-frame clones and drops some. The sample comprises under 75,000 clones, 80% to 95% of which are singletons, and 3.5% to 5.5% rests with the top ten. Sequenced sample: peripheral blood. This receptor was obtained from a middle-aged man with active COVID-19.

CDR3 bases: TGCGCCAGCAGCCTGGGACAGCTCCAAGAGACCCAGTACTTC. Protein product: CASSLGQLQETQYF. J is TRBJ2-5 and V is TRBV5-1; 7 nucleotides align to TRBD1. The CDR3 is 14 residues long. The J segment lost 1 base and the V segment lost 4 bases, leaving 4 bases of the junction unmatched. The germline V gene encodes CDR1 SGHRS and CDR2 YFSETQ.